The source of this TCR beta chain is a study of control samples from healthy donors and cancer patients. TCRdb keeps only in-frame clones here, not all; method: immunoSEQ multiplex PCR. The table includes about 85,000 clones, roughly nine tenths detected once. The CDR3 contains 17 residues. Germline CDR1 and CDR2: SGHRS and YFSETQ. With 4 bases clipped from V and 7 bases from J, the junction kept 14 bases outside the gene matches. The sequence came from a woman aged 55-69 years in good health. V gene TRBV5-1 combines with J gene TRBJ2-2; 9 bases line up with TRBD1. The source material was blood. CDR3 in amino acids: CASSTRLTGTGIGELFF. The DNA for the CDR3 is TGCGCCAGCAGCACGAGACTCACCGGGACAGGGATCGGGGAGCTGTTTTTT.